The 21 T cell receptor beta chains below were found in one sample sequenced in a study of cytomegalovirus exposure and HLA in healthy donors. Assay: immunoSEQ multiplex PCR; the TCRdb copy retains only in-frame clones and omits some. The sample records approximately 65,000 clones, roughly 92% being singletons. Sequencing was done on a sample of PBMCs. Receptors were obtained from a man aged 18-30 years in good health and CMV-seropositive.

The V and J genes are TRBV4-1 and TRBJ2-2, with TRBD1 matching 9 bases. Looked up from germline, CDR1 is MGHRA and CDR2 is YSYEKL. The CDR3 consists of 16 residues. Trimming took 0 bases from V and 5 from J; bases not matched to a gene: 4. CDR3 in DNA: TGCGCCAGCAGCCAAGAGGGACAGGGCGGAACCGGGGAGCTGTTTTTT. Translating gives CASSQEGQGGTGELFF.

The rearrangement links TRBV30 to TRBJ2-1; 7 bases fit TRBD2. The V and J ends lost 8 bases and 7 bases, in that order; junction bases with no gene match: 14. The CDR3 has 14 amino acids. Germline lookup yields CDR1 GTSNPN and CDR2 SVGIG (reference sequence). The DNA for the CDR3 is TGTGCCGGGACCCGATCCGCGGGAGAAAATGAGCAGTTCTTC. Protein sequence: CAGTRSAGENEQFF.

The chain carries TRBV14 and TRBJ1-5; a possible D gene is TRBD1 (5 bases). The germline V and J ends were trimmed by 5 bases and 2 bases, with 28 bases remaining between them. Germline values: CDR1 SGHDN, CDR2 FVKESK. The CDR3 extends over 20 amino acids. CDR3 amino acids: CASSFSAGCEFQDGNQPQHF. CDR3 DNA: TGTGCCAGCAGCTTCTCAGCAGGGTGTGAATTTCAGGACGGCAATCAGCCCCAGCATTTT.

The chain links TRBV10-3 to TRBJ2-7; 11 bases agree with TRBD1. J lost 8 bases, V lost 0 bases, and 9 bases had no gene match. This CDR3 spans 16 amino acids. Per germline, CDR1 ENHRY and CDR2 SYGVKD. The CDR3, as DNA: TGTGCCATCAGTGAGTCGACGCTGGGACAGGGGGGGAAGCAGTACTTC. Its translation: CAISESTLGQGGKQYF.

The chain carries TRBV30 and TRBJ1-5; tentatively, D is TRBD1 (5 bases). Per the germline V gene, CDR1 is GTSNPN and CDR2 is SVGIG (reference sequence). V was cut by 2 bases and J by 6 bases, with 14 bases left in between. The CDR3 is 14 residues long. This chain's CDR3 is CAWSPPGLGQPQHF. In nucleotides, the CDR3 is TGTGCCTGGAGTCCCCCAGGGTTGGGTCAGCCCCAGCATTTT.

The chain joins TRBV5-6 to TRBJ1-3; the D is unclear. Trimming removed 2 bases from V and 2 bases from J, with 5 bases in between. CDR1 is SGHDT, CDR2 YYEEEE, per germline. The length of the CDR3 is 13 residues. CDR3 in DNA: TGTGCCAGCAGCTTCCCTACTGGAAACACCATATATTTT. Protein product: CASSFPTGNTIYF.

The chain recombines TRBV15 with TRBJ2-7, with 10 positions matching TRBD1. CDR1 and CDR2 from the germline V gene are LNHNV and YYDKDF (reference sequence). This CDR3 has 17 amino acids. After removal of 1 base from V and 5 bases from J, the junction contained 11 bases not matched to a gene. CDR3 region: CATSRGTGGKRVNEQYF. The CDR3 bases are TGTGCCACCAGCAGAGGGACAGGGGGGAAGCGGGTGAACGAGCAGTACTTC.

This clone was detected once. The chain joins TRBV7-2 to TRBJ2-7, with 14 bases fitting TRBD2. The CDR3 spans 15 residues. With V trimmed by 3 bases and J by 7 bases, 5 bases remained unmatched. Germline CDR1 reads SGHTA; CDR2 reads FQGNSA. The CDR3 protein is CASSFPGLAGVEQYF. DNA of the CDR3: TGTGCCAGCAGCTTCCCGGGACTAGCGGGAGTGGAGCAGTACTTC. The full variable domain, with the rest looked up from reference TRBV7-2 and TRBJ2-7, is GAGVSQSPSNKVTEKGKDVELRCDPISGHTALYWYRQSLGQGLEFLIYFQGNSAPDKSGLPSDRFSAERTGGSVSTLTIQRTQQEDSAVYLCASSFPGLAGVEQYFGPGTRLTVT.

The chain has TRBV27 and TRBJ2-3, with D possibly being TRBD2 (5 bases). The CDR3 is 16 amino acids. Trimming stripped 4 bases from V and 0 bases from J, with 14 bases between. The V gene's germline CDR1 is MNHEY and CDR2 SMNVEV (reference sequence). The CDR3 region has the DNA TGTGCCAGCAGTTCCCTAGCAGGTGCTAGCACAGATACGCAGTATTTT. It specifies CASSSLAGASTDTQYF.

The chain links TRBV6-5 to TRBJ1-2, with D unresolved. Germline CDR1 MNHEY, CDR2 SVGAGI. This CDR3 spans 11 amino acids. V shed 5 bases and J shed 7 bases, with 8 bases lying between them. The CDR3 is CASSEVRGYTF. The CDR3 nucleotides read TGTGCCAGCAGTGAGGTGCGTGGCTACACCTTC.

The DNA for the CDR3 is TGTGCCAGCAGCTCCCTTCGGAGTAGGGGAAACACCATATATTTT. It encodes CASSSLRSRGNTIYF. The chain employs TRBV5-6 and TRBJ1-3; D remains unclear. The V end lost 3 bases, the J end lost 4 bases, and 14 bases lay between the germline ends. This CDR3 has 15 amino acids. Germline CDR1 reads SGHDT; CDR2 reads YYEEEE.

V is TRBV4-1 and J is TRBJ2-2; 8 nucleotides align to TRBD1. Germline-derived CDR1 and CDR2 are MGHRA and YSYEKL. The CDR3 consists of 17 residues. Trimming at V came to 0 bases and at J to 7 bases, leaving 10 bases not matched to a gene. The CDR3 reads CASSQEWPAGTGGELFF. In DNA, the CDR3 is TGCGCCAGCAGCCAAGAATGGCCAGCCGGGACAGGCGGGGAGCTGTTTTTT.

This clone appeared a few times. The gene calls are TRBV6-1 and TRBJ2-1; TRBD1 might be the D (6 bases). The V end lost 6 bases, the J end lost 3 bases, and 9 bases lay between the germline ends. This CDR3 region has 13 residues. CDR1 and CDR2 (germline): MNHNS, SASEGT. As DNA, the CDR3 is TGTGCCAGCAGGCAGGGGTTCTACAATGAGCAGTTCTTC. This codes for CASRQGFYNEQFF.

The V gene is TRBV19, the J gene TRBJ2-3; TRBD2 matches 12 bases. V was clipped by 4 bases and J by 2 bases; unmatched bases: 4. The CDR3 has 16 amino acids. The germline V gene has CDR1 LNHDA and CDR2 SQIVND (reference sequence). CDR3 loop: CASSKRLAGDTDTQYF. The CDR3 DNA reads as TGTGCCAGTAGTAAGAGACTAGCGGGGGACACAGATACGCAGTATTTT.

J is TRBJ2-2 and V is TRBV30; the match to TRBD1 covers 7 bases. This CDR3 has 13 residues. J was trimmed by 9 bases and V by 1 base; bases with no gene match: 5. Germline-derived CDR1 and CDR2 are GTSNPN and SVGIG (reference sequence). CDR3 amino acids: CAWSGGGHRELFF. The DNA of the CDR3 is TGTGCCTGGAGTGGAGGGGGCCACCGGGAGCTGTTTTTT.

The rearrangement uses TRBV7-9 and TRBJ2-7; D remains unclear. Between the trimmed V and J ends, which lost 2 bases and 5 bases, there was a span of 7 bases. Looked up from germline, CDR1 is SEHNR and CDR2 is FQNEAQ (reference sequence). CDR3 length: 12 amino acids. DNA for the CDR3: TGTGCCAGCAGCTTAAGCGCAGACGAGCAGTACTTC. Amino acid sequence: CASSLSADEQYF.

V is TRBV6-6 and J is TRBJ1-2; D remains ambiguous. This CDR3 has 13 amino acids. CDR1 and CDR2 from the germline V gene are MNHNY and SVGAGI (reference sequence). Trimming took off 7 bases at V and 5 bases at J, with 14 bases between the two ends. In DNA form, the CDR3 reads TGTGCCAGCACTAAACAGAGTTATTATGGCTACACCTTC. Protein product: CASTKQSYYGYTF.

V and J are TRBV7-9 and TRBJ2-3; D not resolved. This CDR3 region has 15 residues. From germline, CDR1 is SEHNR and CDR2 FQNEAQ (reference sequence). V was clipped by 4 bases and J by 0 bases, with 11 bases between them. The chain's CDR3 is CASSYSSPSTDTQYF. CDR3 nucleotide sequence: TGTGCCAGCAGCTACAGCTCTCCCAGCACAGATACGCAGTATTTT.

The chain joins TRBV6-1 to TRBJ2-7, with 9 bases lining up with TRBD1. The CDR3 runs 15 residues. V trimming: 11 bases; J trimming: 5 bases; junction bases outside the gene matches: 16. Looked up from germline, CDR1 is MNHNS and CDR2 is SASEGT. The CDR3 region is CAATPSMDRGDEQYF. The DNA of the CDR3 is TGTGCCGCGACCCCCAGTATGGACAGGGGAGACGAGCAGTACTTC.

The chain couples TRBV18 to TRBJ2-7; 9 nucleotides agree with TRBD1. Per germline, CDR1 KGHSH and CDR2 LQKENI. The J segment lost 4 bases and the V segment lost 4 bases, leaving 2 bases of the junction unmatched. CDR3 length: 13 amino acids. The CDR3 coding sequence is TGTGCCAGCTCACGAGACAGGGGGTACGAGCAGTACTTC. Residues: CASSRDRGYEQYF.

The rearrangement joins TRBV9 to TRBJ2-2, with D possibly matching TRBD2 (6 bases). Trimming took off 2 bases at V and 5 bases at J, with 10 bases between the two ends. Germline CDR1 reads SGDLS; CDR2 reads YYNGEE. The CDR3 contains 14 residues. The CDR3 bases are TGTGCCAGCAGCGTCGGGAGAGGTACCGGGGAGCTGTTTTTT. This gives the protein CASSVGRGTGELFF.